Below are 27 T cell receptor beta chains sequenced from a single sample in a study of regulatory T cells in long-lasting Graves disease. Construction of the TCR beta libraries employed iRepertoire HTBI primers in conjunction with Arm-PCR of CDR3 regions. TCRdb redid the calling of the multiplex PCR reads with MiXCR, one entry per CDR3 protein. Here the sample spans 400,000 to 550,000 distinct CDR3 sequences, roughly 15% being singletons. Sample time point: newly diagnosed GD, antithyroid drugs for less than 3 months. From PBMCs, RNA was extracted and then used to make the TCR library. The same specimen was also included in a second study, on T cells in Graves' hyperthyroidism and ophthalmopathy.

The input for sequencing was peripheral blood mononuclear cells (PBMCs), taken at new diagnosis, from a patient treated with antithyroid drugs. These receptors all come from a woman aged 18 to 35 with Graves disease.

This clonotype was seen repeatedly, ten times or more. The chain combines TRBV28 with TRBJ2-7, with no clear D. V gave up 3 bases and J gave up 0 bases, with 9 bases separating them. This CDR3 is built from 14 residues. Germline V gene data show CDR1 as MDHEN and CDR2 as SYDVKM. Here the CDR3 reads CASSFGFSSYEQYF. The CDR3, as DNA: TGTGCCAGCAGTTTCGGGTTTAGCTCCTACGAGCAGTACTTC.

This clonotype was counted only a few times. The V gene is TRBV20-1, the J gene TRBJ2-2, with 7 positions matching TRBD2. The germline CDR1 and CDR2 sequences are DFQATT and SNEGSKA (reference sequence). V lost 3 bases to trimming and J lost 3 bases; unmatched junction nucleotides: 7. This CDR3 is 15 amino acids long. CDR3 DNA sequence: TGCAGTGCTAGTTGGGGGGGGAGGGACACCGGGGAGCTGTTTTTT. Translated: CSASWGGRDTGELFF.

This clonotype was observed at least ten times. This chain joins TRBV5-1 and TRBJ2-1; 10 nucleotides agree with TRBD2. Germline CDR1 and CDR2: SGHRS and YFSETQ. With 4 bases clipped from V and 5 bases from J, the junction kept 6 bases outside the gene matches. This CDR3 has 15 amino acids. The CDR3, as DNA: TGCGCCAGCAGCGCAAGGACTAGCGGCCACAATGAGCAGTTCTTC. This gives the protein CASSARTSGHNEQFF.

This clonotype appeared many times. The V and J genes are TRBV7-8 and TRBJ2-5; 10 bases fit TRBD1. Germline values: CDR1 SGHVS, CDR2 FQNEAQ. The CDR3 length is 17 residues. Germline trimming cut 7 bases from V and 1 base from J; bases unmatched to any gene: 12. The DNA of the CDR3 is TGTGCCAGCACCTCACTGACGGGACAGGGGTCCCAAGAGACCCAGTACTTC. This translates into CASTSLTGQGSQETQYF.

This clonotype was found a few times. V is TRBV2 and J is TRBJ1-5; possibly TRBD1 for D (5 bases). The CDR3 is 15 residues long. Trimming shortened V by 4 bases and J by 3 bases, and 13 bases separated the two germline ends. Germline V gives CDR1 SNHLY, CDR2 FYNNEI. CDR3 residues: CASSGRLRDNQPQHF. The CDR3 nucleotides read TGTGCCAGCAGTGGTAGACTCAGGGACAATCAGCCCCAGCATTTT.

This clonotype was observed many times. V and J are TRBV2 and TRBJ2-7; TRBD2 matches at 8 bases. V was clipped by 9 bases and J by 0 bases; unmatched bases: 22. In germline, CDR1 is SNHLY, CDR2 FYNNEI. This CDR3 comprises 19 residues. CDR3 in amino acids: CASILDRLLAGKSSYEQYF. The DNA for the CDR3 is TGTGCCAGTATTCTGGATCGGCTCTTAGCGGGAAAGAGCTCCTACGAGCAGTACTTC.

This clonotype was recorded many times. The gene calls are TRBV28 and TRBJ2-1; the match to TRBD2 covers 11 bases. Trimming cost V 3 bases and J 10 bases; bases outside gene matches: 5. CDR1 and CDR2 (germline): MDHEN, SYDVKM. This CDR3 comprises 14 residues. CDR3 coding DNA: TGTGCCAGCAGTTTTAGCGGGAGGGAGGGGGAGCAGTTCTTC. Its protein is CASSFSGREGEQFF.

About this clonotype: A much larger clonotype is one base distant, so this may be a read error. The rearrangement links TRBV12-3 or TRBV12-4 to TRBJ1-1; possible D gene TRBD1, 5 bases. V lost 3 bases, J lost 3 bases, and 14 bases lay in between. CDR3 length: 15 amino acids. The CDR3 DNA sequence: TGTGCCAGCAGTTTCGAGGGGTCGAAGGACACTGAAGCTTTCTTT. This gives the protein CASSFEGSKDTEAFF.

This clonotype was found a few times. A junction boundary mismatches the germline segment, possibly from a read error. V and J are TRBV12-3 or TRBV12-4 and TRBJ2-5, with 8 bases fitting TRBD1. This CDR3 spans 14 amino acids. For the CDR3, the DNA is TGTACCAGCAGTTCAGGACAGGGTTTGGAGACCCAGTACTTC. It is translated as CTSSSGQGLETQYF.

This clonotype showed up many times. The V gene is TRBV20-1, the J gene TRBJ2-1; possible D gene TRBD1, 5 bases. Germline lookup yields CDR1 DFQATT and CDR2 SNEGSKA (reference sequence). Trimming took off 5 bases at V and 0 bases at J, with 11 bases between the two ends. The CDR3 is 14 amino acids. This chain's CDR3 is CSAPDKSSYNEQFF. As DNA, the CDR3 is TGCAGTGCTCCGGACAAGAGCTCCTACAATGAGCAGTTCTTC.

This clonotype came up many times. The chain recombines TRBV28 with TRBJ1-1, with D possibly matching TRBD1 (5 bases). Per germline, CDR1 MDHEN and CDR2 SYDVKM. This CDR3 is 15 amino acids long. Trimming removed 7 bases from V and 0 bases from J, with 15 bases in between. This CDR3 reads CASNLNGHLNTEAFF. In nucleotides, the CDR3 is TGTGCCAGCAACCTCAACGGACATTTGAACACTGAAGCTTTCTTT.

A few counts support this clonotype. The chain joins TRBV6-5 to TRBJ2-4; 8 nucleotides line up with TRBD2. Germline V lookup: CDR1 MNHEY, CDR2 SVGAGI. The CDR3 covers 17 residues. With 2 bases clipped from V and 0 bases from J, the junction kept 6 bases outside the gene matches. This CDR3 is CASSYAGLVLAKNIQYF. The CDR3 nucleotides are TGTGCCAGCAGTTACGCGGGACTAGTCTTAGCCAAAAACATTCAGTACTTC.

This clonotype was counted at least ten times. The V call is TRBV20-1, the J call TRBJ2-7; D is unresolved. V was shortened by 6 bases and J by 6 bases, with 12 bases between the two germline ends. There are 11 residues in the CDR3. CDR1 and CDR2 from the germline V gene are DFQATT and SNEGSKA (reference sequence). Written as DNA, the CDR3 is TGCAGTGCCAGACGGACCGGCGAGCAGTACTTC. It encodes CSARRTGEQYF.

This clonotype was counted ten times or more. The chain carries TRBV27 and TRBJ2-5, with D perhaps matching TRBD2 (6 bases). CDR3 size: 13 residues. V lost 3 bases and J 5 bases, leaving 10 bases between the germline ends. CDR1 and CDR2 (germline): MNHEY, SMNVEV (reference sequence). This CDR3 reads CASSFGGWETQYF. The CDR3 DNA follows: TGTGCCAGCAGTTTCGGGGGTTGGGAGACCCAGTACTTC.

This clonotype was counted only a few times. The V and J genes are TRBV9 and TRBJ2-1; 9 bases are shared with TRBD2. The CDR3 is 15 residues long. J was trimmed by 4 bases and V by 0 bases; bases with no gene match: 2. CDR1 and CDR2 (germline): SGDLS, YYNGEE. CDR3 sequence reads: CASSVVAGEYNEQFF. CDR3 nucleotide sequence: TGTGCCAGCAGCGTAGTAGCGGGAGAATACAATGAGCAGTTCTTC.

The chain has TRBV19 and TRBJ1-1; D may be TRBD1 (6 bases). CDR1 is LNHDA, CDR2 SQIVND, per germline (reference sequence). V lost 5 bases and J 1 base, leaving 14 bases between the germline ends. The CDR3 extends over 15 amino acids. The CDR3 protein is CASSPRTETNTEAFF. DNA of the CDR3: TGTGCCAGTAGTCCCCGGACAGAAACGAACACTGAAGCTTTCTTT.

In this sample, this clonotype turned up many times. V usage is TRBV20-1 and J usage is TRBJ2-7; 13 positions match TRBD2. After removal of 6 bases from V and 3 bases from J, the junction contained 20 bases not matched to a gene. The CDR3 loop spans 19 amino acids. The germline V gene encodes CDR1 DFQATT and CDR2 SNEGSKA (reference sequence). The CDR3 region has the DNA TGCAGTGCCCATAAGGGGTGGACTAGCGGGAGAATTTTAAGCTACGAGCAGTACTTC. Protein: CSAHKGWTSGRILSYEQYF.

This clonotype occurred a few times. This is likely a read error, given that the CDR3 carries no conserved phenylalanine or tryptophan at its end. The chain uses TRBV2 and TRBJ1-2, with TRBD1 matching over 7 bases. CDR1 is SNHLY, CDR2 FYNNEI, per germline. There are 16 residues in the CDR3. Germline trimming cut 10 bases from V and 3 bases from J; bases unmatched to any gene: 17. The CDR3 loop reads CATTKTRTGADYGYTL. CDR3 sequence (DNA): TGTGCCACCACTAAAACCCGAACAGGGGCGGACTATGGCTACACCCTC.

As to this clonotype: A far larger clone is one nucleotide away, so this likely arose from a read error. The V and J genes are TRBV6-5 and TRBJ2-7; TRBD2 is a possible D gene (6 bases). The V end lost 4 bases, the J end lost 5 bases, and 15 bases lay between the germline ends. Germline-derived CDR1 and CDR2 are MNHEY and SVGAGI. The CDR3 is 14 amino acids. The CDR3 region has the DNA TGTGCCAGCAGTTTCCCTTTCGGAGGGAACGAGCAGTACTTC. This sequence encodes CASSFPFGGNEQYF.

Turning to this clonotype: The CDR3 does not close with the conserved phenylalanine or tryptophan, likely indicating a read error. The CDR3 region is CASSEPLTGFEQFL. DNA for the CDR3: TGCGCCAGCAGCGAGCCCCTCACGGGTTTTGAGCAGTTCCTC. The chain joins TRBV27 to TRBJ2-1; no clear D gene. This CDR3 has 14 residues. CDR1 and CDR2 from the germline V gene are MNHEY and SMNVEV (reference sequence).

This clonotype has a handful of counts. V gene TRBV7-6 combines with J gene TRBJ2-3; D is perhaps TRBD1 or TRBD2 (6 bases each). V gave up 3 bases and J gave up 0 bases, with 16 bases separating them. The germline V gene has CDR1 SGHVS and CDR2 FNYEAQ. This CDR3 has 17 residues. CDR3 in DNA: TGTGCCAGCAGCTTTCCAGGGGACTTAACTAGCACAGATACGCAGTATTTT. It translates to CASSFPGDLTSTDTQYF. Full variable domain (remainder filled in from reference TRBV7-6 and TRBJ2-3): GAGVSQSPRYKVTKRGQDVALRCDPISGHVSLYWYRQALGQGPEFLTYFNYEAQQDKSGLPNDRFSAERPEGSISTLTIQRTEQRDSAMYRCASSFPGDLTSTDTQYFGPGTRLTVL.

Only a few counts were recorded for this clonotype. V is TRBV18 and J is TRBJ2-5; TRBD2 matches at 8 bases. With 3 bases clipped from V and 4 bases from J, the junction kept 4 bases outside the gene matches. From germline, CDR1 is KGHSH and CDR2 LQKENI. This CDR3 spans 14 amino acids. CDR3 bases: TGTGCCAGCTCACCTCGAGCGGGAGTAGAGACCCAGTACTTC. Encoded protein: CASSPRAGVETQYF.

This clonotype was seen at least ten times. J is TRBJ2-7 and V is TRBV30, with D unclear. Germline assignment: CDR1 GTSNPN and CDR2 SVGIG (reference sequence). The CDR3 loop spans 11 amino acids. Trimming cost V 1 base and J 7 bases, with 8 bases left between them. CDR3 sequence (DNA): TGTGCCTGGAGTGATGATCAGGAGCAGTACTTC. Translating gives CAWSDDQEQYF. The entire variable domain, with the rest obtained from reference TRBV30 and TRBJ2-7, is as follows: SQTIHQWPATLVQPVGSPLSLECTVEGTSNPNLYWYRQAAGRGLQLLFYSVGIGQISSEVPQNLSASRPQDRQFILSSKKLLLSDSGFYLCAWSDDQEQYFGPGTRLTVT.

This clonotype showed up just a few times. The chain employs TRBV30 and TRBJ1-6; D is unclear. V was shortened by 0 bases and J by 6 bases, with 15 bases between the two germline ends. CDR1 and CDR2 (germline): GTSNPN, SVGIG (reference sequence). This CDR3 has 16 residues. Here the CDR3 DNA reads TGTGCCTGGAGTGTAAGCAGACTACATTCTAATTCACCCCTCCACTTT. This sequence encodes CAWSVSRLHSNSPLHF.

As DNA, the CDR3 is TGTGCCAGCAGCGTAGCTGACAGAGATGGCTACACCTTC. Translating it yields CASSVADRDGYTF. V and J are TRBV9 and TRBJ1-2, with D perhaps matching TRBD1 (5 bases). The germline CDR1 and CDR2 sequences are SGDLS and YYNGEE. This CDR3 is built from 13 residues. V lost 0 bases and J 6 bases, leaving 9 bases between the germline ends.

The CDR3 spells CASSKPYLAGGTYEQYF. CDR3 DNA sequence: TGTGCCAGCAGTAAACCGTACCTAGCGGGAGGCACCTACGAGCAGTACTTC. V is TRBV28 and J is TRBJ2-7, with 11 bases aligning to TRBD2. The CDR3 extends over 17 amino acids. CDR1 and CDR2 from the germline V gene are MDHEN and SYDVKM. V was clipped by 5 bases and J by 2 bases; unmatched bases: 11.

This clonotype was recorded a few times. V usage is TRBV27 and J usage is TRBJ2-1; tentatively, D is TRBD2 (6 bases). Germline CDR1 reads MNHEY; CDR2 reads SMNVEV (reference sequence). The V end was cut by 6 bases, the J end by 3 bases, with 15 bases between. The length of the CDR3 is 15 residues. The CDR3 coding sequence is TGTGCCAGCAGCCCCGGGACTCTCGGCTACAATGAGCAGTTCTTC. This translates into CASSPGTLGYNEQFF.